This T cell receptor beta chain was sequenced for a study of technical replicates of blood from a handful of donors. Measured with immunoSEQ multiplex PCR; TCRdb has only the in-frame clones, and not every one. The data show more than 75,000 clones, 90% to 95% seen once. V lost 4 bases and J 7 bases, leaving 19 bases between the germline ends. Germline CDR1 and CDR2: MNHNY and SVGAGI (reference sequence). The CDR3 is 15 amino acids. This clone was observed a few times. The chain couples TRBV6-6 to TRBJ1-2; the D gene is possibly TRBD1 (5 bases). This receptor was identified in a human donor in good health. The sample was T cells isolated from PBMCs. CDR3 sequence reads: CASSFSRSGSGGYTF. The CDR3 DNA reads as TGTGCCAGCAGTTTCTCTAGATCAGGGTCCGGTGGCTACACCTTC.